Sequencing of this T cell receptor beta chain was carried out in a study of T-cell reconstitution after alpha-beta-depleted transplantation in children. Germline CDR1 and CDR2: SEHNR and FQNEAQ (reference sequence). The V gene end was trimmed by 9 bases and the J gene end by 5 bases; junction bases not matched to a gene: 10. This CDR3 contains 15 residues. Preparation of the TCRbeta library involved a method that used unique molecular identifiers. TCRdb independently ran MiXCR on the PCR reads; one entry per CDR3 protein. The repertoire holds hundreds of thousands of distinct CDR3 sequences, with about 10% as singletons. Of note for this clonotype: Its antigen is currently unknown.

Notes on the study in general: Several hundred expanded graft clones reportedly gave rise to the alpha-beta T cells present about two months after transplant. Newly made T cells mostly supplied T-cell counts and diversity one year after transplant. From surviving recipient T cells and thymic progenitors came the high day-60 TCRbeta diversity observed in some patients.

The material was PBMCs, obtained before TCRalphabeta/CD19-depleted stem cell transplant. This TCR was sampled from a child aged 2 to 10 with inherited bone marrow failure, due to receive a stem cell transplant. The gene calls are TRBV7-9 and TRBJ1-6; 7 positions agree with TRBD1. CDR3: CASTTGSLHNSPLHF. DNA of the CDR3: TGTGCCAGTACGACAGGGTCCCTACATAATTCACCCCTCCACTTT. The full variable domain, completed using reference TRBV7-9 and TRBJ1-6, is DTGVSQNPRHKITKRGQNVTFRCDPISEHNRLYWYRQTLGQGPEFLTYFQNEAQLEKSRLLSDRFSAERPKGSFSTLEIQRTEQGDSAMYLCASTTGSLHNSPLHFGNGTRLTVT.